Listed here are 6 T cell receptor beta chains from one sample, sequenced in a study of beta chain features in type 1 diabetes. Notes on the study in general: Among patients with Type 1 diabetes, TCRB CDR3s were moderately but significantly shorter in every one of the four CD4+ subsets.

Sequenced material consisted of expressed TCRB transcripts (all of the isolated RNA was reverse transcribed). Only in-frame clones appear in the TCRdb table, and some are missing; sequencing was by immunoSEQ multiplex PCR. The sample contains approximately 270,000 clones, approximately 14% of which appear only once. Their specific antigens are unknown. Sample: naive CD4+ T cells from blood. The receptors were gathered from a man aged 25-45 years with type 1 diabetes.

This clone was seen only a few times. The rearrangement links TRBV18 to TRBJ2-5; 7 bases fit TRBD1. Germline V gene sequence: CDR1 KGHSH, CDR2 LQKENI. The V gene end was trimmed by 4 bases and the J gene end by 0 bases; junction bases not matched to a gene: 5. The CDR3 is 15 residues long. CDR3 amino acids: CASSRQGFNQETQYF. Here the CDR3 DNA reads TGTGCCAGCTCACGACAGGGATTCAACCAAGAGACCCAGTACTTC. Together with reference TRBV18 and TRBJ2-5, the CDR3 gives the full variable domain: NAGVMQNPRHLVRRRGQEARLRCSPMKGHSHVYWYRQLPEEGLKFMVYLQKENIIDESGMPKERFSAEFPKEGPSILRIQQVVRGDSAAYFCASSRQGFNQETQYFGPGTRLLVL.

The J gene is TRBJ2-7, the V gene TRBV6-1; no firm D call. Per germline, CDR1 MNHNS and CDR2 SASEGT. The V gene lost 8 bases and the J gene lost 6 bases, with 14 bases spanning the gap. The CDR3 spans 12 residues. CDR3 DNA: TGTGCCAGCCGAAGTCCCCAAGCCGAGCAGTACTTC. Translating gives CASRSPQAEQYF.

The rearrangement joins TRBV5-1 to TRBJ2-3; 8 nucleotides agree with TRBD2. Per germline, CDR1 SGHRS and CDR2 YFSETQ. The CDR3 extends over 15 amino acids. J lost 5 bases, V lost 4 bases, and 9 bases had no gene match. Here the CDR3 reads CASSIFSGAGDTQYF. CDR3 in DNA: TGCGCCAGCAGCATATTTAGCGGGGCCGGAGATACGCAGTATTTT.

This clone occurred a few times. This chain joins TRBV29-1 and TRBJ1-2, with 9 nucleotides matching TRBD1. The J segment lost 6 bases and the V segment lost 6 bases, leaving 8 bases of the junction unmatched. This CDR3 spans 13 amino acids. CDR1 is SQVTM, CDR2 ANQGSEA, per germline. The CDR3, as DNA: TGCAGCGTGACCGGGACAGGGTGGGATGGCTACACCTTC. Protein sequence: CSVTGTGWDGYTF.

This clone was seen a handful of times. The V gene is TRBV30, the J gene TRBJ1-2; tentative D call: TRBD1 (5 bases). Germline assignment: CDR1 GTSNPN and CDR2 SVGIG (reference sequence). Trimming removed 2 bases at V and 9 bases at J, with 10 bases between. CDR3 length: 11 amino acids. The DNA of the CDR3 is TGTGCCTGGAGTCCCAGGGTTAGCTACACCTTC. Residues: CAWSPRVSYTF. The complete variable domain, with remaining parts taken from reference TRBV30 and TRBJ1-2, reads SQTIHQWPATLVQPVGSPLSLECTVEGTSNPNLYWYRQAAGRGLQLLFYSVGIGQISSEVPQNLSASRPQDRQFILSSKKLLLSDSGFYLCAWSPRVSYTFGSGTRLTVV.

The gene calls are TRBV7-9 and TRBJ1-1; D is perhaps TRBD1 (5 bases). CDR3 length: 14 amino acids. The germline CDR1 and CDR2 sequences are SEHNR and FQNEAQ (reference sequence). Trimming left V 3 bases short and J 1 base short, with 9 bases between. The CDR3 loop reads CASSLAGPNTEAFF. The CDR3 region has the DNA TGTGCCAGCAGCTTGGCGGGGCCGAACACTGAAGCTTTCTTT. Combining the CDR3 with reference TRBV7-9 and TRBJ1-1 gives the whole variable domain DTGVSQNPRHKITKRGQNVTFRCDPISEHNRLYWYRQTLGQGPEFLTYFQNEAQLEKSRLLSDRFSAERPKGSFSTLEIQRTEQGDSAMYLCASSLAGPNTEAFFGQGTRLTVV.